A selection of T cell receptor beta chains follows, all from one sample in a study of yellow fever vaccine responses in identical twins. TCRdb analysed the RT-PCR reads with MiXCR anew, one entry per CDR3 protein. The profile covers some 11,000 distinct CDR3 sequences, with approximately 80% appearing a single time and more than 6.5% taken by the ten largest. This specimen consisted of T cells from blood (PBMCs), unsorted or a sorted subset (not recorded which), obtained before or after yellow fever vaccination (not recorded which). The receptors shown here come from a woman younger than 30 who received the yellow fever vaccine. CDR3s include the opening cysteine and the closing phenylalanine or tryptophan. The order of the fields is D gene, J gene, V gene, clone size, CDR3 DNA, CDR3 protein. D genes are given only for firm matches. Clone size is shown for a subset of rows, as once, few, many or a class of expanded clone.

>-|TRBJ1-2|TRBV13|-
TGTGCCAGCAGCCCGTATCAGGGGAACTATGGCTACACCTTC
CASSPYQGNYGYTF
>-|TRBJ1-5|TRBV4-2|once
TGTGCCAGCAGCCAAGATATGGGGGAATACAATCAGCCCCAGCATTTT
CASSQDMGEYNQPQHF
>-|TRBJ2-1|TRBV2|-
TGTGCCAGCCTTAGGCGCGATTACAATGAGCAGTTCTTC
CASLRRDYNEQFF
>-|TRBJ1-2|TRBV4-1|few
TGCGCCAGCAGCCAAGTACGGCAAAAAAATGGCTACACCTTC
CASSQVRQKNGYTF
>-|TRBJ2-1|TRBV11-1|-
TGTGCCAGCAGCTTATTTCTAGGTGAGCAGTTCTTC
CASSLFLGEQFF
>TRBD2|TRBJ2-1|TRBV7-3|medium-sized
TGTGCCAGCAGCTTAAAGTTCGGGAGGCTGGGAGAAACCTACAATGAGCAGTTCTTC
CASSLKFGRLGETYNEQFF
>TRBD1|TRBJ1-2|TRBV5-1|few
TGCGCCAGCAGCTTGCGGCTCCGGGACAGGGATGGCTACACCTTC
CASSLRLRDRDGYTF
>-|TRBJ2-5|TRBV11-3|-
TGTGCCAGCAGCACTAGCCCGATCCAATTGAGACAAGAGACCCAGTACTTC
CASSTSPIQLRQETQYF
>-|TRBJ2-1|TRBV11-1|few
TGTGCCAGCAGCTTAGGCAATGAGCAGTTCTTC
CASSLGNEQFF
>TRBD2|TRBJ2-1|TRBV25-1|-
TGTGCCAGCAGTGTAGGCGGGAGCTCCTACAATGAGCAGTTCTTC
CASSVGGSSYNEQFF
>-|TRBJ2-2|TRBV7-6|-
TGTGCCAGCAGCTTACAGGGGCCAAACACCGGGGAGCTGTTTTTT
CASSLQGPNTGELFF
>-|TRBJ2-2|TRBV29-1|-
TGCAGCGTTGGTACTAGAAACACCGGGGAGCTGTTTTTT
CSVGTRNTGELFF
>-|TRBJ2-5|TRBV15|-
TGTGCCACCAGCAGAGATGGGCAGGTAGAGACCCAGTACTTC
CATSRDGQVETQYF
>-|TRBJ2-1|TRBV5-1|-
TGCGCCAGCAGCTTCGGGACAGAGCAGTTCTTC
CASSFGTEQFF
>TRBD1|TRBJ2-1|TRBV5-1|-
TGCGCCAGCAGCAAAAAAGGACAGGAAGGTTCCTACAATGAGCAGTTCTTC
CASSKKGQEGSYNEQFF
>TRBD2|TRBJ2-7|TRBV19|-
TGTGCCAGTGGTATAGCGGGAGTATCCTACGAGCAGTACTTC
CASGIAGVSYEQYF
>-|TRBJ2-4|TRBV5-4|-
TGTGCCAGCAGCGGCGATCTGGGGGGCAAAAACATTCAGTACTTC
CASSGDLGGKNIQYF
>-|TRBJ2-1|TRBV29-1|-
TGCAGCTCCCAGGGGGGGGAACTAAATGAGCAGTTCTTC
CSSQGGELNEQFF
>-|TRBJ2-2|TRBV2|-
TGTGCCAGCAGTGAAGCGAACACCGGGGAGCTGTTTTTT
CASSEANTGELFF
>TRBD2|TRBJ2-5|TRBV27|-
TGTGCCAGCAGTTCCCCTAGCGGGGGGTCAGAGACCCAGTACTTC
CASSSPSGGSETQYF
>TRBD1|TRBJ1-5|TRBV4-1|few
TGCGCCAGCAGCCGCGACAGGGGTGTCAATCAGCCCCAGCATTTT
CASSRDRGVNQPQHF
>TRBD1|TRBJ2-1|TRBV13|-
TGTGCCAGCAGCCCGTGGGACAGTTACAATGAGCAGTTCTTC
CASSPWDSYNEQFF